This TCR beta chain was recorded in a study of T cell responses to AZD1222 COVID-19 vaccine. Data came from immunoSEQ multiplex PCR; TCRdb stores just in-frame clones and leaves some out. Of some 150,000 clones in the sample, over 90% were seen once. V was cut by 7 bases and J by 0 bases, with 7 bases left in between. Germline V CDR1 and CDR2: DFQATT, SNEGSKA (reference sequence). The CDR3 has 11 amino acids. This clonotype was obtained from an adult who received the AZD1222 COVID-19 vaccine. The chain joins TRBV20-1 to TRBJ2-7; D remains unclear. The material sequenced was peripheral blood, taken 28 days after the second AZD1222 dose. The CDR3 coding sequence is TGCAGTGGTCTCCTCTCCTACGAGCAGTACTTC. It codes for CSGLLSYEQYF.